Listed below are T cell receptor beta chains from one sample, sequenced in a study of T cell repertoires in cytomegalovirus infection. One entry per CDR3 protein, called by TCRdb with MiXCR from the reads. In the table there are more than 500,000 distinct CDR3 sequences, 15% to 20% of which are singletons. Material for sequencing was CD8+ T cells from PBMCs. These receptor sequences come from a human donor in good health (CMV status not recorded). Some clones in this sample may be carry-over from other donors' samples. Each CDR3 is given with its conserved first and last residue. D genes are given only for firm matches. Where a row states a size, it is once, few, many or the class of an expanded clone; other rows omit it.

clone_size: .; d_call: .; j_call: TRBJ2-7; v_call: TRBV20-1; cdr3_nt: TGCAGTGCTAGCGACCGGAATTCTCCCTACGAGCAGTACTTC; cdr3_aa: CSASDRNSPYEQYF
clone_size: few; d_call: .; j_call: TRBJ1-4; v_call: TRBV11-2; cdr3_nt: TGTGCCAGCAGCTTAGGAGGGGCCGGGAAGATGTTTTTT; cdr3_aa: CASSLGGAGKMFF
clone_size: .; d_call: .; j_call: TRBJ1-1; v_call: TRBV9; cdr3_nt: TGTGCCAGCAGCGTAGCAGACACTGAAGCTTTCTTT; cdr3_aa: CASSVADTEAFF
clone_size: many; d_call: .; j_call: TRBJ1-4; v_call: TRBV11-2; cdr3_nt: TGTGCCAGCAGCATTAGGAGCGGGAATGAAAAACTGTTTTTT; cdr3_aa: CASSIRSGNEKLFF
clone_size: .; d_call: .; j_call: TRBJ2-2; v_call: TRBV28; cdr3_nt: TGTGCCAGCAGCCCAAAGAGGAACACCGGGGAGCTGTTTTTT; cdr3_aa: CASSPKRNTGELFF
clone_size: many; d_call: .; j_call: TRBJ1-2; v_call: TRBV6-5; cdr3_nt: TGTGCCAGCAGTTACTCGACCAAGGCCTATGGCTACACCTTC; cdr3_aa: CASSYSTKAYGYTF
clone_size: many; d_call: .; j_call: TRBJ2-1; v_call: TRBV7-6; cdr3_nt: TGTGCCAGCACCCTGCTGGGGGGCCCCGCACGCAATGAGCAGTTCTTC; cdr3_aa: CASTLLGGPARNEQFF
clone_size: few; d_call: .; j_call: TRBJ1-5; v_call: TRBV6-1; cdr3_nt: TGTGCCAGCAGTGACGTCGGGGATGGGCAGCCCCAGCATTTT; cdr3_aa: CASSDVGDGQPQHF
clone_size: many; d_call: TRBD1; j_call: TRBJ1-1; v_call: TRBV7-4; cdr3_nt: TGTGCCAGCAGCCCTCAGGGCAGGGGGCGCGTGGCTTTCTTT; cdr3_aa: CASSPQGRGRVAFF
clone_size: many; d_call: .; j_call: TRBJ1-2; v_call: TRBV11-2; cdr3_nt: TGTGCCAGCAGCTTCCTCAGGGACGGCTACACCTTC; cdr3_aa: CASSFLRDGYTF
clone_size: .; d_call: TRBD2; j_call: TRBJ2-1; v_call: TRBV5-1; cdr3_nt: TGCGCCAGCAGCTTTGGTTGGACTAGCGGGAGGGCCCCGCCCAATGAGCAGTTCTTC; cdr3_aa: CASSFGWTSGRAPPNEQFF
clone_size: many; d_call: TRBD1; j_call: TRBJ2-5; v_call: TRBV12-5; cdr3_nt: TGTGCTAGTGGTTCTCCCACCGACAGGGACCAAGAGACCCAGTACTTC; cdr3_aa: CASGSPTDRDQETQYF
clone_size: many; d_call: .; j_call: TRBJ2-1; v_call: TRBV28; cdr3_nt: TGTGCCAGCAGTTTCCTAGCGGCATCCCGCAGGGGTGAGCAGTTCTTC; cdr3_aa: CASSFLAASRRGEQFF
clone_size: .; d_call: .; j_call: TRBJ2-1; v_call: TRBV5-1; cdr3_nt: TGCGCCAGCAGCTTGTCAGGTGGTTCTCCCTACAATGAGCAGTTCTTC; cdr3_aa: CASSLSGGSPYNEQFF
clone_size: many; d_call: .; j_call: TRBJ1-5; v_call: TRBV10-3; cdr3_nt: TGTGCCATCAGTGACGCTGGCAGGCCCGGGGAGCCCCAGCATTTT; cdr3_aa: CAISDAGRPGEPQHF
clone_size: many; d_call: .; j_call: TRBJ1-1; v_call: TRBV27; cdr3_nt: TGTGCCAGCAGCCCTAGGGCCGGCAACACTGAAGCTTTCTTT; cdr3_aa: CASSPRAGNTEAFF
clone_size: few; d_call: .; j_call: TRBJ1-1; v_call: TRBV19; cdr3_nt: TGTGCCAGTAGTATGGGGCTGGTTAACACTGAAGCTTTCTTT; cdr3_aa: CASSMGLVNTEAFF
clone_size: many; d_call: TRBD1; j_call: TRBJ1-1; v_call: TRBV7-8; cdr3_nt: TGTGCCAGCAGCCTCCGACAGGGACAAGCTTTCTTT; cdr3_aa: CASSLRQGQAFF
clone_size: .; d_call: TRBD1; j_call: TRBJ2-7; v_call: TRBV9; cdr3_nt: TGTGCCAGCAGCGATGAATCGGGACAGGGACACGAGCAGTACTTC; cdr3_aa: CASSDESGQGHEQYF
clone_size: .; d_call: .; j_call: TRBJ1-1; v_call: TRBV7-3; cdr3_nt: TGTGCCAGCAGCCCTGACAAAAAAACTGAAGCTTTCTTT; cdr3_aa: CASSPDKKTEAFF
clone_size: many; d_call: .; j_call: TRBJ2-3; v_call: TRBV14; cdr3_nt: TGTGCCAGCAGCCCCCGGACCCCCGGGGATACGCAGTATTTT; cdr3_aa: CASSPRTPGDTQYF
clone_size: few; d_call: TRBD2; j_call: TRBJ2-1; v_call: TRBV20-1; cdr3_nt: TGCAGTGCTACGGGACTAGCGGGGCATTCCTACAATGAGCAGTTCTTC; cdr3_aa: CSATGLAGHSYNEQFF
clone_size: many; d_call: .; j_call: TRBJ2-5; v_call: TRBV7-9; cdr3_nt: TGTGCCAGCAGCTTAGAACCCCAAGAGACCCAGTACTTC; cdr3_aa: CASSLEPQETQYF
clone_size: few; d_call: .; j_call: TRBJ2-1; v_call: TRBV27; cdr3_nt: TGTGCCAGCAGTACACGACAGGACAATGAGCAGTTCTTC; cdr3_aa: CASSTRQDNEQFF
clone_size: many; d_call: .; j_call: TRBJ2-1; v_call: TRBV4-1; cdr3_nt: TGCGCCAGCAGCCAGGCCCACAATGAGCAGTTCTTC; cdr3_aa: CASSQAHNEQFF
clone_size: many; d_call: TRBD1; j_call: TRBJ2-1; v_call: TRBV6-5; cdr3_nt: TGTGCCAGCAGTCCCCTGAGGACAGGGATCCTAGTCGATGAGCAGTTCTTC; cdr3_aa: CASSPLRTGILVDEQFF
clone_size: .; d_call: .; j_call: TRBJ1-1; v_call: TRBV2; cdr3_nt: TGTGCCAGCAGTCCACAAGTTTCCACTGAAGCTTTCTTT; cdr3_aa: CASSPQVSTEAFF
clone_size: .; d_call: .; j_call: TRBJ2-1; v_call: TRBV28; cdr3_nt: TGTGCCAGCAGTGCCCGCCGGATATACAATGAGCAGTTCTTC; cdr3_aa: CASSARRIYNEQFF
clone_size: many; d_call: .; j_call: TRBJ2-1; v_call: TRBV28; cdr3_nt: TGTGCCAGCGACGGAGAAATCTACAATGAGCAGTTCTTC; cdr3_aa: CASDGEIYNEQFF
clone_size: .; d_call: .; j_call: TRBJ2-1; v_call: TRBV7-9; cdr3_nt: TGTGCCAGCAGCCCAGGTCCGGGACCGATGGACAATGAGCAGTTCTTC; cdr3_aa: CASSPGPGPMDNEQFF
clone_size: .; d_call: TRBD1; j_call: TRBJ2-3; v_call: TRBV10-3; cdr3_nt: TGTGCCATCAGTGTTCAGGCAGGGGGTTCAGATACGCAGTATTTT; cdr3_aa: CAISVQAGGSDTQYF
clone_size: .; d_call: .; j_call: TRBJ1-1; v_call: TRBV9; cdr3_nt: TGTGCCAGCAGCCAGAACCCAGCTTTCTTT; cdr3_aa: CASSQNPAFF
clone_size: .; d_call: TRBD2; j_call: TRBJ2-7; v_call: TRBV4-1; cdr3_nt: TGCGCCAGCAGCCAGCGTTTAAAGCCGGGACTAGCGGGAGGGCCGGACTACGAGCAGTACTTC; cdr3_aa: CASSQRLKPGLAGGPDYEQYF
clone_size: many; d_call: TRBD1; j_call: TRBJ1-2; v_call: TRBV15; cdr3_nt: TGTGCCACCAGCCGGGGACAGGAGGAAACATTCGGTGGCTACACCTTC; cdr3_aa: CATSRGQEETFGGYTF
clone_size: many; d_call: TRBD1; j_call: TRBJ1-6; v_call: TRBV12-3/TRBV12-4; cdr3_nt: TGTGCCAGCAGTTTAGACAACAGGGGATATTCACCCCTCCACTTT; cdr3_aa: CASSLDNRGYSPLHF
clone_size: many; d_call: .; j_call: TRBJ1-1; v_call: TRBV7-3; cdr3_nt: TGTGCCAGCAGCTTCAGACAGAACACTGAAGCTTTCTTT; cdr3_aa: CASSFRQNTEAFF
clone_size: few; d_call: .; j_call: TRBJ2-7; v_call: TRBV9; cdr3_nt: TGTGCCAGCAGCGCCCGGGACAAGCATTACGAGCAGTACTTC; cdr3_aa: CASSARDKHYEQYF
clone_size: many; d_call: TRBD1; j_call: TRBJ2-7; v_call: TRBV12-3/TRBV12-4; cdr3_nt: TGTGCCATTGATAGGACAGGGTCCTACGAGCAGTACTTC; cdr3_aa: CAIDRTGSYEQYF
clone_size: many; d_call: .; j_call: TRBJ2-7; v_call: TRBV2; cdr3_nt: TGTGCCAGCATCAAGGGGCTAAAAGAGCAGTACTTC; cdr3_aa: CASIKGLKEQYF
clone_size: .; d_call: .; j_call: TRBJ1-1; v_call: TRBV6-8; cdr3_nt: TGTGCCAGCAGTTGTGGACAGTTGAAAACTGAAGCTTTCTTT; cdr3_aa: CASSCGQLKTEAFF
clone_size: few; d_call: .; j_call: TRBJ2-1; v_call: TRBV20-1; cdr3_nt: TGCAGTGCTAGACCTCAGGACTCTATACCTCTCCCATACAATGAGCAGTTCTTC; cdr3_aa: CSARPQDSIPLPYNEQFF
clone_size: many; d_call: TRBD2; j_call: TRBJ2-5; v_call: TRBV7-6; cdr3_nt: TGTGCCAGCAGCGATAGGACTAGCGGGAGCCCTGGGATACGCAAAGAGACCCAGTACTTC; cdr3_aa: CASSDRTSGSPGIRKETQYF
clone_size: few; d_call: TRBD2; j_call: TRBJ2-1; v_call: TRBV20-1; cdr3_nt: TGCAGTGCTACGAGTCTAGCGGGAGTTGTGGGCTCCTACAATGAGCAGTTCTTC; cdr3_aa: CSATSLAGVVGSYNEQFF
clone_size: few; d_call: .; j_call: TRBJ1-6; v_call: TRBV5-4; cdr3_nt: TGTGCCAGCAGCTTCGAAAATTCACCCCTCCACTTT; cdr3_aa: CASSFENSPLHF
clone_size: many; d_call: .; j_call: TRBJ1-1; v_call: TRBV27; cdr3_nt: TGTGCCAGCAGTTTATTTGGGGGAGGTGTAGCTTTCTTT; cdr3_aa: CASSLFGGGVAFF
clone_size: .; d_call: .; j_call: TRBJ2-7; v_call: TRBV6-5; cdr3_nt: TGTGCCAGCAGCACTTATTCCTCCAGCTACGAGCAGTACTTC; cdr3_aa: CASSTYSSSYEQYF
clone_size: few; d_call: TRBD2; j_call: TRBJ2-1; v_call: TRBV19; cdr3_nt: TGTGCCAGTAGTATTTTGGGACTAGCGAGCGATGAGCAGTTCTTC; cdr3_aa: CASSILGLASDEQFF
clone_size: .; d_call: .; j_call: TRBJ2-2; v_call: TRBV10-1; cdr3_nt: TGCGCCAGCAGTGATGGGACCCCCTTAAACTCCGGGGAGCTGTTTTTT; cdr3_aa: CASSDGTPLNSGELFF
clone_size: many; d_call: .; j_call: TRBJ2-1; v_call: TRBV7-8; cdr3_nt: TGTGCCAGCAGCTTAGGGAAGCCTGAGCAGTTCTTC; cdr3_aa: CASSLGKPEQFF
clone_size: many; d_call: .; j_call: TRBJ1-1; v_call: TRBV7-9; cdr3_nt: TGTGCCAGCAGCTTTTCCCTAAACCGCACTGAAGCTTTCTTT; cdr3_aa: CASSFSLNRTEAFF
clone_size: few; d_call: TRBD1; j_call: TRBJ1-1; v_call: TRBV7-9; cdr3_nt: TGTGCCAGCAGCGCCACAGGGGGCCTCACTGAAGCTTTCTTT; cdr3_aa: CASSATGGLTEAFF
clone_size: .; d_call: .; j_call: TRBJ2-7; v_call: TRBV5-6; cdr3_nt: TGTGCCAGCAGCCTCGCCCAATCAGTTCCTTTTCCCTACGAGCAGTACTTC; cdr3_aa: CASSLAQSVPFPYEQYF
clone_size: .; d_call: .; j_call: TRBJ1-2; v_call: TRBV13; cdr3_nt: TGTGCCAGCAGCCCAGGGACGGTTAGGAATGGCTACACCTTC; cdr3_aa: CASSPGTVRNGYTF
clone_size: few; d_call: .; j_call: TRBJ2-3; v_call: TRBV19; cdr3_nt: TGTGCCAGTAGGCCGAAGATGGGGGGCACAGATACGCAGTATTTT; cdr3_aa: CASRPKMGGTDTQYF
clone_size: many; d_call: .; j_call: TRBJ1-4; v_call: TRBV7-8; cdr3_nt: TGTGCCAGCAGCTTAGCCAGGGGCGCGACTAATGAAAAACTGTTTTTT; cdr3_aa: CASSLARGATNEKLFF
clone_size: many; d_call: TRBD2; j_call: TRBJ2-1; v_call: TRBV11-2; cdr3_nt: TGTGCCAGCAGCCCAAGGCCTAGCGGGGGGGCCGGGATGAATGAGCAGTTCTTC; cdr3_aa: CASSPRPSGGAGMNEQFF
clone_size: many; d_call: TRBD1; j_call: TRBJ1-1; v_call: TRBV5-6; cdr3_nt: TGTGCCAGCAGCTTGACAGGGGACATGAACACTGAAGCTTTCTTT; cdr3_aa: CASSLTGDMNTEAFF
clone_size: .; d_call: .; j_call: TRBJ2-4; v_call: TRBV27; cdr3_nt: TGTGCCAGCGGAAAGGGGAGCATTCAGTACTTC; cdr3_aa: CASGKGSIQYF